The 30 T cell receptor beta chains below come from one sample, sequenced in a study of CD8+CD57+ T cells in acquired aplastic anemia. Using genomic DNA as the template, TCR beta VDJ and CDR3 profiling was carried out. TCRdb re-called the reads through MiXCR, storing one row per CDR3 protein. The data contain some 98,000 distinct CDR3 sequences, less than 75% of them singletons. Whoever was chosen for sequencing had shown CD8+CD57+ cell expansion by flow cytometry. What was sequenced was sorted CD4+, CD8+, or CD8+CD57+ T cells (not recorded which) from PBMCs. All receptors come from a human donor with aplastic anemia.

The V and J genes are TRBV10-3 and TRBJ2-3; D unclear. Trimming took 10 bases from V and 6 from J, leaving 14 bases between them. The CDR3 sequence is 12 residues long. Germline CDR1 ENHRY, CDR2 SYGVKD. CDR3 region: CATTPGSDTQYF. DNA for the CDR3: TGTGCCACCACCCCTGGTAGTGATACGCAGTATTTT.

This clonotype has a handful of counts. The CDR3 loop reads CAISEDRARGNSPLHF. The CDR3 DNA reads as TGTGCCATCAGTGAGGACAGGGCGAGGGGAAATTCACCCCTCCACTTT. The rearrangement joins TRBV10-3 to TRBJ1-6, with 7 bases that match TRBD1. In germline, CDR1 is ENHRY, CDR2 SYGVKD. CDR3 length equals 16 residues. Trimming took 2 bases from V and 7 from J; bases not matched to a gene: 8.

This clonotype was counted between two and nine times. The V call is TRBV20-1, the J call TRBJ1-2; 8 bases are a match to TRBD1. CDR1 is DFQATT, CDR2 SNEGSKA, per germline (reference sequence). The CDR3 is 13 residues long. V trimming: 3 bases; J trimming: 8 bases; junction bases outside the gene matches: 8. The CDR3 nucleotides read TGCAGTGCTAGTTCGGGACAGGACGTAGGCTACACCTTC. This gives the protein CSASSGQDVGYTF.

On this clonotype itself: A junction end diverges from the germline sequence, so it may reflect a read error. The chain joins TRBV15 to TRBJ2-7, with TRBD2 identical over 13 bases. The CDR3 has 16 residues. Germline CDR1 and CDR2: LNHNV and YYDKDF (reference sequence). The CDR3 region has the DNA TGTGCCACCAGCAGGGGAGGACTAGCGGGGGCCTCGGTGATTTTCTTC. Its translation is CATSRGGLAGASVIFF.

This clonotype occurred many times. The chain carries TRBV4-2 and TRBJ1-2; the match to TRBD1 covers 10 bases. CDR1 is LGHNA and CDR2 is YNFKEQ in the germline V gene. The CDR3 runs to 15 residues. V gave up 0 bases and J gave up 8 bases; unmatched junction bases: 6. DNA of the CDR3: TGTGCCAGCAGCCAAGACCGGGACAGGGGCCCGGGCTACACCTTC. Its protein product is CASSQDRDRGPGYTF.

The chain carries TRBV20-1 and TRBJ2-7; TRBD2 aligns across 15 bases. CDR1 and CDR2 (germline): DFQATT, SNEGSKA (reference sequence). V was pared by 6 bases and J by 5 bases, with 5 bases of the junction left unmatched. The CDR3 is 14 amino acids. The chain's CDR3 is CSAWTSGGADEQYF. The CDR3 bases are TGCAGTGCGTGGACTAGCGGGGGGGCCGACGAGCAGTACTTC.

A few counts support this clonotype. The rearrangement joins TRBV7-6 to TRBJ1-1; D ambiguous. Germline CDR1 SGHVS, CDR2 FNYEAQ. The CDR3 spans 11 residues. Between the trimmed V and J ends, which lost 7 bases and 6 bases, there was a span of 9 bases. CDR3 sequence: CASTLTAEAFF. The CDR3 DNA follows: TGTGCCAGCACCCTTACGGCTGAAGCTTTCTTT.

The J gene is TRBJ2-3, the V gene TRBV6-1, with 10 bases identical to TRBD1. Trimming removed 0 bases from V and 4 bases from J; junction bases left unmatched: 1. CDR3 length: 15 residues. The germline CDR1 and CDR2 sequences are MNHNS and SASEGT. The CDR3 reads CASSEATGGADTQYF. The CDR3 DNA sequence: TGTGCCAGCAGTGAAGCGACAGGGGGCGCAGATACGCAGTATTTT.

This clonotype was detected a few times. The chain uses TRBV7-2 and TRBJ2-5, with TRBD2 matching 7 bases. CDR1 and CDR2 from the germline V gene are SGHTA and FQGNSA. The CDR3 consists of 12 residues. V was pared by 8 bases and J by 3 bases, with 3 bases of the junction left unmatched. CDR3 sequence: CASFGGEETQYF. The DNA for the CDR3 is TGTGCCAGCTTTGGGGGGGAAGAGACCCAGTACTTC.

This clonotype was recorded at least ten times. The CDR3 DNA sequence: TGTGCCAGCAGTGAAAGTCGGGGGGGAGGGAGCTCCTACAATGAGCAGTTCTTC. Its protein product is CASSESRGGGSSYNEQFF. The rearrangement links TRBV2 to TRBJ2-1; 8 bases are shared with TRBD2. The CDR3 is made up of 18 amino acids. Germline lookup yields CDR1 SNHLY and CDR2 FYNNEI. Losses at the gene ends were 2 bases for V and 0 bases for J; bases not matched to a gene: 9.

The chain recombines TRBV29-1 with TRBJ1-2; D not resolved. V shed 1 base and J shed 6 bases, with 6 bases lying between them. The CDR3 has 11 residues. Per germline, CDR1 SQVTM and CDR2 ANQGSEA. This CDR3 is CSVEARDGYTF. For the CDR3, the DNA is TGCAGCGTTGAAGCTAGGGATGGCTACACCTTC.

The V call is TRBV20-1, the J call TRBJ2-2; D might be TRBD2 (6 bases). The CDR3 length is 13 residues. CDR1 and CDR2 (germline): DFQATT, SNEGSKA (reference sequence). Trimming removed 3 bases from V and 4 bases from J, with 9 bases in between. The chain's CDR3 is CSARGRSTGELFF. Here the CDR3 DNA reads TGCAGTGCTAGGGGGAGGAGCACCGGGGAGCTGTTTTTT.

V and J are TRBV10-3 and TRBJ1-3; TRBD1 might be the D (6 bases). Germline values: CDR1 ENHRY, CDR2 SYGVKD. Trimming left V 9 bases short and J 0 bases short, with 9 bases between. The CDR3 is 13 residues long. In DNA form, the CDR3 reads TGTGCCATAGGGGGGAACTCTGGAAACACCATATATTTT. Its translation is CAIGGNSGNTIYF.

The chain is built from TRBV2 and TRBJ2-7, with unresolved D. Looked up from germline, CDR1 is SNHLY and CDR2 is FYNNEI. The CDR3 sequence is 12 residues long. Between the trimmed V and J ends, which lost 7 bases and 1 base, there was a span of 8 bases. CDR3 sequence reads: CASNPTSYEQYF. CDR3 coding DNA: TGTGCCAGCAATCCGACGTCCTACGAGCAGTACTTC.

This clonotype was observed a handful of times. The chain links TRBV20-1 to TRBJ2-5; D gene ambiguous. The CDR3 totals 15 residues. Per germline, CDR1 DFQATT and CDR2 SNEGSKA (reference sequence). The V end lost 0 bases, the J end lost 0 bases, and 11 bases lay between the germline ends. The CDR3 is CSARDFEKYQETQYF. In DNA, the CDR3 is TGCAGTGCTAGAGATTTCGAAAAGTACCAAGAGACCCAGTACTTC.

This clonotype is a singleton in its sample. This chain connects TRBV29-1 to TRBJ2-3; TRBD2 agrees at 9 bases. Germline CDR1 reads SQVTM; CDR2 reads ANQGSEA. The CDR3 length is 16 residues. The trim removed 5 bases at V and 1 base at J, leaving 10 bases unmatched. The CDR3 region is CSVSLSLAGGTDTQYF. The CDR3 nucleotides are TGCAGCGTTTCCTTATCCTTAGCGGGGGGCACAGATACGCAGTATTTT.

The chain employs TRBV20-1 and TRBJ2-2, with TRBD2 matching 7 bases. Per germline, CDR1 DFQATT and CDR2 SNEGSKA (reference sequence). V shed 3 bases and J 7 bases; nucleotides not matched to a gene: 5. The length of the CDR3 is 13 residues. In DNA form, the CDR3 reads TGCAGTGCTAGGACTAGCTCTGGCGGGGAGCTGTTTTTT. This codes for CSARTSSGGELFF.

The J gene is TRBJ2-1, the V gene TRBV20-1; 12 bases line up with TRBD2. The CDR3 has 19 amino acids. Germline V gene data show CDR1 as DFQATT and CDR2 as SNEGSKA (reference sequence). Losses at the gene ends were 3 bases for V and 4 bases for J; bases not matched to a gene: 16. The CDR3 reads CSASGLGILGTSGYNEQFF. CDR3 bases: TGCAGTGCTAGTGGTCTGGGGATTTTAGGGACTAGCGGGTACAATGAGCAGTTCTTC.

The rearrangement uses TRBV7-9 and TRBJ1-1; D remains unclear. This CDR3 is built from 11 residues. CDR1 is SEHNR and CDR2 is FQNEAQ in the germline V gene (reference sequence). V lost 2 bases and J 7 bases, leaving 5 bases between the germline ends. CDR3 sequence: CASSLYSEAFF. Written as DNA, the CDR3 is TGTGCCAGCAGCTTATACAGTGAAGCTTTCTTT.

V is TRBV7-9 and J is TRBJ2-7, with D hard to call. Trimming removed 5 bases from V and 7 bases from J, with 12 bases in between. CDR1 and CDR2 from the germline V gene are SEHNR and FQNEAQ (reference sequence). This CDR3 contains 12 residues. The CDR3 DNA follows: TGTGCCAGCAGCACCAGCCGCGGTGAGCAGTACTTC. Protein: CASSTSRGEQYF.

This chain links TRBV19 with TRBJ1-1, with a possible D match to TRBD1 (5 bases). This CDR3 region has 14 residues. Trimming shortened V by 3 bases and J by 2 bases, and 10 bases separated the two germline ends. Germline CDR1 is LNHDA and CDR2 is SQIVND (reference sequence). The CDR3 sequence is CASSMSGGNTEAFF. The CDR3, as DNA: TGTGCCAGTAGTATGTCGGGGGGAAACACTGAAGCTTTCTTT.

The J gene is TRBJ2-2, the V gene TRBV28, with TRBD1 identical over 7 bases. The CDR3 covers 16 residues. The germline V gene has CDR1 MDHEN and CDR2 SYDVKM. V dropped 5 bases and J dropped 0; count of bases not matched to a gene: 6. CDR3 sequence (DNA): TGTGCCAGCAGTATCCCAGGACAGGCGAACACCGGGGAGCTGTTTTTT. It yields the protein CASSIPGQANTGELFF.

The V gene is TRBV10-3, the J gene TRBJ1-4, with D hard to call. CDR1 and CDR2 (germline): ENHRY, SYGVKD. V was pared by 4 bases and J by 5 bases, with 8 bases between. This CDR3 has 13 residues. The CDR3 bases are TGTGCCATCAGTGTACTAACGAATGAAAAACTGTTTTTT. This encodes CAISVLTNEKLFF.

Turning to this clonotype: One end of the junction varies from germline; a read error may be responsible. The chain couples TRBV10-3 to TRBJ2-1; 8 nucleotides line up with TRBD2. This CDR3 has 13 residues. Germline-derived CDR1 and CDR2 are ENHRY and SYGVKD. Here the CDR3 reads CAISSGLGNGQFF. CDR3 sequence (DNA): TGTGCCATCAGTTCGGGACTAGGCAATGGGCAGTTCTTC.

The rearrangement joins TRBV9 to TRBJ2-2; D gene ambiguous. The CDR3 spans 12 residues. V was cut by 1 base and J by 7 bases, with 5 bases left in between. Germline CDR1 SGDLS, CDR2 YYNGEE. CDR3 bases: TGTGCCAGCAGCGTATTTGGCGGGGAGCTGTTTTTT. This sequence encodes CASSVFGGELFF.

This clonotype showed up just a few times. This rearrangement joins TRBV29-1 to TRBJ1-2; D ambiguous. Trimming left V 4 bases short and J 4 bases short, with 10 bases between. Germline CDR1 reads SQVTM; CDR2 reads ANQGSEA. The CDR3 runs 12 residues. The CDR3 DNA follows: TGCAGCGTTGTGATCGAGGGCTATGGCTACACCTTC. This codes for CSVVIEGYGYTF.

The chain combines TRBV20-1 with TRBJ1-6; 7 bases fit TRBD1. The germline V gene encodes CDR1 DFQATT and CDR2 SNEGSKA (reference sequence). This CDR3 has 13 residues. The ends lost 5 bases at V and 7 bases at J; junction bases unmatched: 5. This CDR3 reads CSAPQGGNSPLHF. As DNA, the CDR3 is TGCAGTGCTCCTCAGGGGGGGAATTCACCCCTCCACTTT.

J is TRBJ1-2 and V is TRBV7-9; D uncertain. Per germline, CDR1 SEHNR and CDR2 FQNEAQ (reference sequence). V dropped 7 bases and J dropped 3 bases, with 15 bases sitting between them. This CDR3 has 14 amino acids. CDR3 coding DNA: TGTGCCAGCATCCCGTCACTTTTCGACTATGGCTACACCTTC. It encodes CASIPSLFDYGYTF.

The chain is built from TRBV19 and TRBJ1-5; 7 positions agree with TRBD1. Germline values: CDR1 LNHDA, CDR2 SQIVND (reference sequence). V lost 3 bases and J lost 6; bases outside the gene matches: 5. The CDR3 sequence is 14 residues long. The CDR3 nucleotides read TGTGCCAGTAGTATGGGGCAGGGGGTTCAGCCCCAGCATTTT. It specifies CASSMGQGVQPQHF.

This clonotype occurred many times. The J gene is TRBJ2-5, the V gene TRBV4-1, with D unclear. CDR3 size: 12 residues. Germline-derived CDR1 and CDR2 are MGHRA and YSYEKL. V lost 1 base and J 5 bases, leaving 5 bases between the germline ends. The CDR3 region is CASSQADETQYF. CDR3 DNA sequence: TGCGCCAGCAGCCAAGCTGATGAGACCCAGTACTTC.